The 14 T cell receptor beta chains presented below share a single source sample, sequenced in a study of technical replicates of blood from several donors (dated by TCRdb to 2016 to 2017). Library prep was done by the immunoSEQ multiplex PCR assay. TCRdb obtained this table from immuneACCESS and retained in-frame rearrangements with V and J assigned. These tables miss some clones; where compared with another copy, unresolved V genes account for less than half of the shortfall, and the remainder is unexplained. This sample is represented by some 87,000 clones; 85% to 95% of them were singletons. About 0.37% of the sample is taken by the ten largest. The sequenced sample consisted of T cells isolated from PBMCs. These receptors all come from a human donor in good health.

This chain joins TRBV5-1 and TRBJ2-2; D gene uncertain. This CDR3 has 14 residues. CDR1 and CDR2 from the germline V gene are SGHRS and YFSETQ. Trimming took 0 bases from V and 1 from J, leaving 4 bases between them. This chain's CDR3 is CASSLGQNTGELFF. In nucleotides, the CDR3 is TGCGCCAGCAGCTTGGGGCAGAACACCGGGGAGCTGTTTTTT.

CDR3 loop: CASSVQPGTGYSGANVLTF. CDR3 sequence (DNA): TGTGCCAGCAGCGTCCAGCCCGGGACAGGGTACTCTGGGGCCAACGTCCTGACTTTC. The chain employs TRBV9 and TRBJ2-6, with 9 positions matching TRBD1. CDR3 length: 19 amino acids. The germline V gene encodes CDR1 SGDLS and CDR2 YYNGEE. The V segment lost 2 bases and the J segment 0 bases; nucleotides outside the gene matches: 9.

The CDR3 sequence is CASSDVFRDRGYEQYF. CDR3 DNA sequence: TGTGCCAGCAGTGACGTGTTCCGGGACAGGGGATACGAGCAGTACTTC. The chain has TRBV2 and TRBJ2-7, with TRBD1 matching over 10 bases. The germline V gene has CDR1 SNHLY and CDR2 FYNNEI. This CDR3 region has 16 residues. V shed 3 bases, J shed 4 bases, and the junction held 9 bases outside the gene matches.

The genes are TRBV7-2 and TRBJ2-3, with 7 positions matching TRBD2. The CDR3 loop spans 16 amino acids. Germline-derived CDR1 and CDR2 are SGHTA and FQGNSA. J gave up 2 bases and V 5 bases, and 10 bases lay outside the gene matches. This CDR3 reads CASSITTSRDTDTQYF. DNA of the CDR3: TGTGCCAGCAGCATAACGACTAGCAGAGACACAGATACGCAGTATTTT.

This chain joins TRBV6-5 and TRBJ1-2; 9 bases map to TRBD1. Germline lookup yields CDR1 MNHEY and CDR2 SVGAGI. The CDR3 contains 11 residues. J lost 7 bases, V lost 9 bases, and 3 bases had no gene match. DNA for the CDR3: TGTGCCAGTACAGGGGGCAGTGGCTACACCTTC. Protein sequence: CASTGGSGYTF.

CDR3 nucleotide sequence: TGTGCCATCGAGACTAGCGGGAGCGGCTACGAGCAGTACTTC. As protein: CAIETSGSGYEQYF. V is TRBV2 and J is TRBJ2-7, with 12 nucleotides matching TRBD2. The CDR3 totals 14 residues. The V gene's germline CDR1 is SNHLY and CDR2 FYNNEI. J lost 3 bases, V lost 10 bases, and 7 bases had no gene match.

This clone appeared a few times. This chain connects TRBV29-1 to TRBJ1-2; maybe TRBD1 (6 bases). This CDR3 spans 14 amino acids. Germline CDR1 is SQVTM and CDR2 is ANQGSEA. The V and J ends lost 0 bases and 4 bases respectively, with 12 bases between them. CDR3 loop: CSVEEFDRLYGYTF. The DNA of the CDR3 is TGCAGCGTTGAAGAATTCGACAGGCTCTATGGCTACACCTTC. The complete variable domain, with remaining parts taken from reference TRBV29-1 and TRBJ1-2, reads SAVISQKPSRDICQRGTSLTIQCQVDSQVTMMFWYRQQPGQSLTLIATANQGSEATYESGFVIDKFPISRPNLTFSTLTVSNMSPEDSSIYLCSVEEFDRLYGYTFGSGTRLTVV.

This clone was detected once. The chain has TRBV7-3 and TRBJ2-2, with TRBD2 matching 13 bases. Germline values: CDR1 SGHTA, CDR2 FQGTGA. CDR3 length: 17 amino acids. V was clipped by 5 bases and J by 0 bases; unmatched bases: 3. CDR3 nucleotide sequence: TGTGCCAGCAGCCCCGGACTAGCGGGAGCGAACACCGGGGAGCTGTTTTTT. Translation: CASSPGLAGANTGELFF.

This rearrangement joins TRBV2 to TRBJ2-7; D is undetermined. The CDR3 is 13 amino acids. Germline lookup yields CDR1 SNHLY and CDR2 FYNNEI. Trimming removed 8 bases from V and 3 bases from J, with 14 bases in between. In DNA form, the CDR3 reads TGTGCCAGCCTAAGCGTCTGGATCTACGAGCAGTACTTC. Its protein is CASLSVWIYEQYF.

This chain's CDR3 is CAWSVLRQSRTEAFF. The CDR3 bases are TGTGCCTGGAGTGTACTTCGACAGTCGAGAACTGAAGCTTTCTTT. The chain is built from TRBV30 and TRBJ1-1, with D maybe TRBD1 (5 bases). Germline V gene lookup returns CDR1 GTSNPN and CDR2 SVGIG (reference sequence). Between the trimmed V and J ends, which lost 0 bases and 5 bases, there was a span of 16 bases. This CDR3 region has 15 residues.

V is TRBV27 and J is TRBJ2-1; 11 bases agree with TRBD2. The CDR3 contains 13 residues. The germline gives CDR1 MNHEY, CDR2 SMNVEV (reference sequence). Trimming took 5 bases from V and 7 from J; bases not matched to a gene: 1. The CDR3 protein is CASSRTSGNEQFF. DNA of the CDR3: TGTGCCAGCAGTCGGACTAGCGGGAATGAGCAGTTCTTC.

This rearrangement joins TRBV13 to TRBJ1-2; D uncertain. The germline V and J ends were trimmed by 0 bases and 7 bases, with 6 bases remaining between them. The germline gives CDR1 PRHDT, CDR2 FYEKMQ (reference sequence). The CDR3 totals 12 residues. In nucleotides, the CDR3 is TGTGCCAGCAGCTTAGGCCTGGCTGGCTACACCTTC. Residues: CASSLGLAGYTF. The variable domain in full, with the rest retrieved from reference TRBV13 and TRBJ1-2, is AAGVIQSPRHLIKEKRETATLKCYPIPRHDTVYWYQQGPGQDPQFLISFYEKMQSDKGSIPDRFSAQQFSDYHSELNMSSLELGDSALYFCASSLGLAGYTFGSGTRLTVV.

This clone was seen only once. The V gene is TRBV2, the J gene TRBJ2-7; 9 bases fit TRBD2. Trimming took 6 bases from V and 5 from J; bases not matched to a gene: 5. This CDR3 has 13 residues. Germline V CDR1 and CDR2: SNHLY, FYNNEI. The CDR3 loop reads CASRGTSHHEQYF. The CDR3 coding sequence is TGTGCCAGCAGGGGGACTAGCCACCACGAGCAGTACTTC. The full variable domain, in which reference TRBV2 and TRBJ2-7 provide the parts outside the CDR3, is EPEVTQTPSHQVTQMGQEVILRCVPISNHLYFYWYRQILGQKVEFLVSFYNNEISEKSEIFDDQFSVERPDGSNFTLKIRSTKLEDSAMYFCASRGTSHHEQYFGPGTRLTVT.

The chain combines TRBV4-1 with TRBJ2-7; D ambiguous. The ends were cut back, 1 base at V and 0 bases at J, with 10 bases in the middle. CDR1 and CDR2 from the germline V gene are MGHRA and YSYEKL. This CDR3 has 15 residues. The CDR3 protein is CASSQGSYYSYEQYF. In nucleotides, the CDR3 is TGCGCCAGCAGCCAAGGGAGCTACTACTCCTACGAGCAGTACTTC.